The 22 T cell receptor beta chains below all came from one sample that was sequenced in a study of PD-L1 blockade in urothelial cancer. Time point defined: pretreatment peripheral blood. Generated by immunoSEQ multiplex PCR, the TCRdb table keeps only in-frame clones and is missing some. The sample records roughly 91,000 clones, over 75% being singletons. Source: PBMCs, taken around atezolizumab (anti-PD-L1) treatment. The receptor set was obtained from a man aged 60 to 69 with urothelial cancer.

The V gene is TRBV10-3, the J gene TRBJ1-3; no reliable D call. The CDR3 consists of 15 residues. The germline V gene has CDR1 ENHRY and CDR2 SYGVKD. V lost 10 bases, J lost 1 base, and 17 bases lay in between. CDR3 residues: CATITQLISGNTIYF. CDR3 DNA sequence: TGTGCCACCATTACGCAGTTGATATCTGGAAACACCATATATTTT.

This clone occurred a few times. V gene TRBV5-1 combines with J gene TRBJ2-1, with 9 bases identical to TRBD1. The CDR3 contains 16 residues. The junction had 12 bases not matched to a gene; V was cut back by 5 bases and J by 6 bases. From germline, CDR1 is SGHRS and CDR2 YFSETQ. The CDR3 is CASRVNWDRVSNEQFF. The CDR3 DNA sequence: TGCGCCAGCAGGGTTAATTGGGACAGGGTAAGCAATGAGCAGTTCTTC.

The V gene is TRBV10-3, the J gene TRBJ2-7, with D maybe TRBD1 (6 bases). This CDR3 comprises 13 residues. Germline V lookup: CDR1 ENHRY, CDR2 SYGVKD. Trimming removed 8 bases at V and 2 bases at J, with 13 bases between. Written as DNA, the CDR3 is TGTGCCATCGCTAATACAGGGCCCTACGAGCAGTACTTC. The encoded protein is CAIANTGPYEQYF.

The rearrangement joins TRBV7-8 to TRBJ2-5; TRBD2 aligns across 10 bases. Per germline, CDR1 SGHVS and CDR2 FQNEAQ. The CDR3 is 17 residues long. With V trimmed by 8 bases and J by 4 bases, 16 bases remained unmatched. The CDR3 DNA reads TGTGCCAGCTCGACGGCGGCTAGCGGGAGTTTCGGAGAGACCCAGTACTTC. Residues: CASSTAASGSFGETQYF.

V is TRBV6-5 and J is TRBJ2-7, with D possibly matching TRBD1 (6 bases). V was trimmed by 6 bases and J by 5 bases, leaving 20 bases between them. Germline V lookup: CDR1 MNHEY, CDR2 SVGAGI. CDR3 length: 15 residues. The CDR3 DNA follows: TGTGCCAGCAGCCCAACCCACAGGGTTTCCGACGAGCAGTACTTC. It codes for CASSPTHRVSDEQYF.

CDR3 in amino acids: CSVIRGPEQYF. Written as DNA, the CDR3 is TGCAGCGTGATCAGGGGGCCCGAGCAGTACTTC. The chain carries TRBV29-1 and TRBJ2-7, with TRBD1 matching over 8 bases. With 6 bases clipped from V and 6 bases from J, the junction kept 4 bases outside the gene matches. The CDR3 covers 11 residues. Germline V gene data show CDR1 as SQVTM and CDR2 as ANQGSEA.

The chain couples TRBV29-1 to TRBJ2-1; 9 bases map to TRBD2. The CDR3 sequence is 14 residues long. J gave up 4 bases and V 5 bases, and 6 bases lay outside the gene matches. The germline gives CDR1 SQVTM, CDR2 ANQGSEA. DNA of the CDR3: TGCAGCGTTTTCGAGCGGGGGGAATACAATGAGCAGTTCTTC. This gives the protein CSVFERGEYNEQFF.

The chain links TRBV7-2 to TRBJ2-3, with 10 bases aligning to TRBD2. Germline CDR1 and CDR2: SGHTA and FQGNSA. The CDR3 runs 17 residues. Germline trimming cut 0 bases from V and 2 bases from J; bases unmatched to any gene: 5. CDR3 bases: TGTGCCAGCAGCTTAGCGGGTCTAGCGGGAGCCACAGATACGCAGTATTTT. Its translation: CASSLAGLAGATDTQYF. Combining the CDR3 with reference TRBV7-2 and TRBJ2-3 gives the whole variable domain GAGVSQSPSNKVTEKGKDVELRCDPISGHTALYWYRQSLGQGLEFLIYFQGNSAPDKSGLPSDRFSAERTGGSVSTLTIQRTQQEDSAVYLCASSLAGLAGATDTQYFGPGTRLTVL.

This chain connects TRBV30 to TRBJ2-5; D is perhaps TRBD1 (6 bases). Trimming removed 3 bases from V and 5 bases from J, with 16 bases in between. Germline CDR1 reads GTSNPN; CDR2 reads SVGIG (reference sequence). The CDR3 spans 14 residues. The CDR3 spells CAWRGVGGWETQYF. DNA of the CDR3: TGTGCCTGGAGAGGGGTAGGGGGTTGGGAGACCCAGTACTTC. Supplemented by reference TRBV30 and TRBJ2-5, the full variable domain reads SQTIHQWPATLVQPVGSPLSLECTVEGTSNPNLYWYRQAAGRGLQLLFYSVGIGQISSEVPQNLSASRPQDRQFILSSKKLLLSDSGFYLCAWRGVGGWETQYFGPGTRLLVL.

This rearrangement joins TRBV5-8 to TRBJ1-2, with a weak D call TRBD1 (6 bases). The CDR3 has 15 amino acids. Germline assignment: CDR1 SGHTS and CDR2 YDEGEE. With 4 bases removed from V and 2 bases from J, the gap between germline ends came to 15 bases. CDR3 region: CASSTQWTANYGYTF. The CDR3 DNA is TGTGCCAGCAGCACTCAATGGACAGCAAACTATGGCTACACCTTC.

The chain combines TRBV2 with TRBJ1-2, with a possible D match to TRBD1 (5 bases). Trimming cost V 2 bases and J 0 bases, with 10 bases left between them. Germline CDR1 SNHLY, CDR2 FYNNEI. This CDR3 contains 15 residues. CDR3 sequence (DNA): TGTGCCAGCAGTGAATGGGGCCAAGCTAACTATGGCTACACCTTC. Translation: CASSEWGQANYGYTF.

The V call is TRBV2, the J call TRBJ2-3, with D maybe TRBD2 (6 bases). This CDR3 is built from 15 residues. Germline assignment: CDR1 SNHLY and CDR2 FYNNEI. Trimming pared 8 bases from V and 0 bases from J, leaving 15 bases between. CDR3 nucleotides: TGTGCCAGCGGCAGGGAGACTAGTAGCACAGATACGCAGTATTTT. Amino acid sequence: CASGRETSSTDTQYF. The full variable domain, in which reference TRBV2 and TRBJ2-3 provide the parts outside the CDR3, is EPEVTQTPSHQVTQMGQEVILRCVPISNHLYFYWYRQILGQKVEFLVSFYNNEISEKSEIFDDQFSVERPDGSNFTLKIRSTKLEDSAMYFCASGRETSSTDTQYFGPGTRLTVL.

V gene TRBV5-6 combines with J gene TRBJ1-1; D gene uncertain. The CDR3 loop spans 12 amino acids. V lost 0 bases to trimming and J lost 11 bases, with 11 bases between them. Germline V CDR1 and CDR2: SGHDT, YYEEEE. CDR3: CASSLAVSGAFF. The CDR3 DNA is TGTGCCAGCAGCTTGGCAGTGAGCGGGGCTTTCTTT.

In this sample, this clone turned up once. The chain has TRBV7-3 and TRBJ2-7; 10 nucleotides agree with TRBD2. This CDR3 has 16 residues. The germline CDR1 and CDR2 sequences are SGHTA and FQGTGA. V trimming: 2 bases; J trimming: 4 bases; junction bases outside the gene matches: 8. CDR3 sequence reads: CASSLYPAGGPYEQYF. The CDR3 bases are TGTGCCAGCAGCTTATATCCAGCGGGAGGGCCTTACGAGCAGTACTTC.

The chain carries TRBV11-2 and TRBJ2-3, with TRBD2 as a possible D gene (5 bases). The CDR3 length is 15 residues. Germline V gene sequence: CDR1 SGHAT, CDR2 FQNNGV. V shed 2 bases and J shed 2 bases, with 11 bases lying between them. This CDR3 reads CASSLIAIPTDTQYF. The CDR3 region has the DNA TGTGCCAGCAGCTTAATAGCGATCCCCACAGATACGCAGTATTTT. Full variable domain (remainder filled in from reference TRBV11-2 and TRBJ2-3): EAGVAQSPRYKIIEKRQSVAFWCNPISGHATLYWYQQILGQGPKLLIQFQNNGVVDDSQLPKDRFSAERLKGVDSTLKIQPAKLEDSAVYLCASSLIAIPTDTQYFGPGTRLTVL.

The chain links TRBV11-2 to TRBJ1-1; TRBD1 might be the D (5 bases). Germline CDR1 reads SGHAT; CDR2 reads FQNNGV. The CDR3 consists of 13 residues. Between the trimmed V and J ends, which lost 5 bases and 7 bases, there was a span of 14 bases. The CDR3 spells CASSGAGKLEAFF. The CDR3 DNA reads as TGTGCCAGCAGCGGGGCGGGGAAGCTTGAAGCTTTCTTT.

This clone was seen only a few times. The chain has TRBV4-3 and TRBJ1-3; D gene uncertain. Germline CDR1 LGHNA, CDR2 YSLEER. Trimming took 4 bases from V and 4 from J, leaving 8 bases between them. This CDR3 region has 13 residues. The CDR3 spells CASSPGPGNTIYF. CDR3 bases: TGCGCCAGCAGCCCGGGTCCGGGAAACACCATATATTTT.

The genes are TRBV12-5 and TRBJ2-7; 10 bases fit TRBD1. This CDR3 has 15 residues. In germline, CDR1 is LGHNT, CDR2 FRNRAP. After removal of 4 bases from V and 4 bases from J, the junction contained 7 bases not matched to a gene. The DNA for the CDR3 is TGTGCTAGTGGTTGCTCCGGGACAGGGGTTTACGAGCAGTACTTC. This encodes CASGCSGTGVYEQYF.

Here the CDR3 reads CASSALGGRSNQPQHF. CDR3 in DNA: TGTGCCAGCAGTGCGTTGGGGGGAAGGAGCAATCAGCCCCAGCATTTT. This chain connects TRBV2 to TRBJ1-5; D might be TRBD1 (5 bases). Germline loops: CDR1 SNHLY, CDR2 FYNNEI. The CDR3 runs 16 residues. V gave up 4 bases and J gave up 1 base, with 14 bases separating them. Drawing the rest from reference TRBV2 and TRBJ1-5, the complete variable domain is EPEVTQTPSHQVTQMGQEVILRCVPISNHLYFYWYRQILGQKVEFLVSFYNNEISEKSEIFDDQFSVERPDGSNFTLKIRSTKLEDSAMYFCASSALGGRSNQPQHFGDGTRLSIL.

The CDR3 DNA is TGTGCCAGCAGTTTATCCACGGGTCGTACGCAGTATTTT. It codes for CASSLSTGRTQYF. The genes are TRBV28 and TRBJ2-3; D remains unclear. The CDR3 consists of 13 residues. CDR1 and CDR2 from the germline V gene are MDHEN and SYDVKM. The V gene lost 1 base and the J gene lost 8 bases, with 10 bases spanning the gap. The variable domain in full, with the rest retrieved from reference TRBV28 and TRBJ2-3, is DVKVTQSSRYLVKRTGEKVFLECVQDMDHENMFWYRQDPGLGLRLIYFSYDVKMKEKGDIPEGYSVSREKKERFSLILESASTNQTSMYLCASSLSTGRTQYFGPGTRLTVL.

The chain links TRBV7-2 to TRBJ1-2, with D maybe TRBD1 (6 bases). Germline V gene data show CDR1 as SGHTA and CDR2 as FQGNSA. V gave up 5 bases and J gave up 0 bases, with 7 bases separating them. The CDR3 has 13 amino acids. In DNA, the CDR3 is TGTGCCAGCAGCCGGGACACTAACTATGGCTACACCTTC. Translation gives CASSRDTNYGYTF.

The genes are TRBV4-1 and TRBJ2-1; D possibly corresponds to TRBD2 (5 bases). In germline, CDR1 is MGHRA, CDR2 YSYEKL. The CDR3 runs to 17 residues. V was shortened by 8 bases and J by 1 base, with 21 bases between the two germline ends. In DNA form, the CDR3 reads TGCGCCAGCTCAAAGGAGGCAGGCATAGGTTCCTACAATGAGCAGTTCTTC. The encoded protein is CASSKEAGIGSYNEQFF.